The present TCR beta chain was sequenced within a study of graft-versus-host responses after intestinal transplantation. Study in general: Induction with anti-thymocyte globulin, then tacrolimus and steroids for around three years, was given to all recipients. Study observations and caveats: Some GvH clones were seen earlier in gut or blood, suggesting intestinal origin. GvH clone levels peaked in circulation, and this peak was associated with early post-transplant HvG declines. Individuals carrying graft-donor T cell macrochimerism showed high graft-versus-host to host-versus-graft clonal ratios in allografts.

Repertoires were generated with immunoSEQ multiplex PCR, while TCRdb's copy carries only in-frame clones and drops some. The repertoire holds tens of thousands of clones, roughly 90% seen once, with roughly 2.6% in the top ten. Comment on this clone: Its antigen is unknown.

Germline trimming cut 2 bases from V and 0 bases from J; bases unmatched to any gene: 10. CDR1 and CDR2 (germline): SGHNT, YYREEE (reference sequence). The CDR3 runs to 19 residues. The rearrangement uses TRBV5-4 and TRBJ2-6; TRBD1 matches 8 bases. The sequence derives from a human donor who received an intestinal transplant. The sample in question was unstimulated CD8+ T cells sorted from spleen or lymph node cells, obtained before intestinal transplant. The CDR3 sequence: CASSFSPGQAHSGANVLTF. The DNA for the CDR3 is TGTGCCAGCAGCTTTTCTCCGGGACAGGCACACTCTGGGGCCAACGTCCTGACTTTC.